This paragraph reports one T cell receptor (beta chain). As yet, its antigen is unknown. TCRdb called the multiplex PCR reads again in MiXCR, with one record for every CDR3 protein. This table has approximately 170,000 distinct CDR3 sequences, 33% appearing once. This specimen belongs to a study of breast tumors, draining lymph nodes, adjacent tissues. Findings of the study overall: The lymph node origin of tumor T cells was framed as consistent with a hypothesis, not demonstrated. Compared with lymph nodes, tumors were less diverse; compared with nontumor tissue, more. Most tumor T cells seemingly derive from lymph node, then expand in tumor.

Axillary draining lymph nodes of breast cancer patients supplied the node samples. CDR1 and CDR2 (germline): SGHAT, FQNNGV. V dropped 5 bases and J dropped 9; count of bases not matched to a gene: 15. There are 15 residues in the CDR3. The receptor comes from a female donor with breast cancer. Some clones in this sample may be carry-over from other donors' samples. The V and J genes are TRBV11-2 and TRBJ2-5; 7 bases agree with TRBD2. The sequencing sample was made of axillary lymph node tissue. CDR3 region: CASSPSAGRVQPQYF. The DNA of the CDR3 is TGTGCCAGCAGCCCCTCGGCAGGGAGGGTTCAGCCCCAGTACTTC.